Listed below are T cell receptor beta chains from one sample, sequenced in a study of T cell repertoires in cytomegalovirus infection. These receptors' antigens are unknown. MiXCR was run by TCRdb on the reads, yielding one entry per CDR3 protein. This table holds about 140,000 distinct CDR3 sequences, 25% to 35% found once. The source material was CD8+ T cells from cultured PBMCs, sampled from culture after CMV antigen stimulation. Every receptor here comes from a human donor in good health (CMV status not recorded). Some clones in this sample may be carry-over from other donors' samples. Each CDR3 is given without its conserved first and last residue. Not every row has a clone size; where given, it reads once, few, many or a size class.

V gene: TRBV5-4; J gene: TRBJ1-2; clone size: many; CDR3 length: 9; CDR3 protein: ATRTVYGYT
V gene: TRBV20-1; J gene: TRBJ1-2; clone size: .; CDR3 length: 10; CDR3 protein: SARRPSYGYT
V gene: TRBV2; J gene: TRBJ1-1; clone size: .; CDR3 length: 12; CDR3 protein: ASIKGPRETEAF
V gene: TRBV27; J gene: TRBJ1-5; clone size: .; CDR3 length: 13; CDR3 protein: ASSLWGLVDQPQH
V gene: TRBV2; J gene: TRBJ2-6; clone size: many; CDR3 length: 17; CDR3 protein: ASSGDRVLRTSGANVLT
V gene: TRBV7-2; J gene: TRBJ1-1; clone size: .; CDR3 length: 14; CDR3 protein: ASSQTAGTLSTEAF
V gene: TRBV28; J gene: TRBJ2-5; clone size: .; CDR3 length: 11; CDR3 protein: ASSLGYQETQY
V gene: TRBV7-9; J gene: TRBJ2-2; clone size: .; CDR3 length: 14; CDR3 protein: ASSPRQGANTGELF
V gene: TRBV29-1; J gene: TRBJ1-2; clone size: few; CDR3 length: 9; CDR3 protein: SVDIGAGYT
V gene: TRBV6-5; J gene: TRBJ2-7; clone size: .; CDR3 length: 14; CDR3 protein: ASSPDRARPSYEQY
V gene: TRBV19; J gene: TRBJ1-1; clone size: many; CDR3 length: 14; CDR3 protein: ASSIGQGKGNTEAF
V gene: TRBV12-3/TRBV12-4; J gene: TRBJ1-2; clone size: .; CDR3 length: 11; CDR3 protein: ASSSRWDYGYT
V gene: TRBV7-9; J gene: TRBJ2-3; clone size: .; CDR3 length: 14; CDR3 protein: ASSTTSGGDFYTQY
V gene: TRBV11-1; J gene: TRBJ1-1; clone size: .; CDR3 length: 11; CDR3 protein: ASGYTFETEAF
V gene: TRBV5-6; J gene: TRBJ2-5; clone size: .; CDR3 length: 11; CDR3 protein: ASSARWKETQY
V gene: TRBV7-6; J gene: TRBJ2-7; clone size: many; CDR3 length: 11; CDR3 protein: ASSSGGFYEQY
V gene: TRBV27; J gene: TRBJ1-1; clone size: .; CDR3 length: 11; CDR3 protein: ASSAWGSTEAF
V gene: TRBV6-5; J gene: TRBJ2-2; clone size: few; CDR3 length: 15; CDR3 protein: ASTNSAGGVRTGELF
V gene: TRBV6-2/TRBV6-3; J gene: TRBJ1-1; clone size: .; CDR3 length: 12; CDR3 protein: ASSQVPMNTEAF
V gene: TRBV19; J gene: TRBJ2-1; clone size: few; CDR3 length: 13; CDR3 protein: ASSSSSYSYNEQF
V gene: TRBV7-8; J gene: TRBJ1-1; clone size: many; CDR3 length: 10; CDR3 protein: ASSLGSTEAF
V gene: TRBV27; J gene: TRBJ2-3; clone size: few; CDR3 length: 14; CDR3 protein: ASSGRGAGGTDTQY
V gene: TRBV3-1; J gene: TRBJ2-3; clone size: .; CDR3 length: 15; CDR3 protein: ASTPGERGGAADTQY
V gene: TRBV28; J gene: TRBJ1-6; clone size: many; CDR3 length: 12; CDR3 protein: ASSTWTGNSPLH
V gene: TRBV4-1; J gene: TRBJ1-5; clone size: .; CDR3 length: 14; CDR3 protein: ASSQVGRDRDQPQH
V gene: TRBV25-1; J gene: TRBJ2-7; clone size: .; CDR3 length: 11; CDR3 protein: ASSEIRGYEQY
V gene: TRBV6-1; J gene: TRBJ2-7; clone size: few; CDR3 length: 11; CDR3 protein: ASRHTGFYEQY
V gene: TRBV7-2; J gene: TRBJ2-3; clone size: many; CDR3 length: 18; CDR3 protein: ASSLERGLDSTVTTDTQY
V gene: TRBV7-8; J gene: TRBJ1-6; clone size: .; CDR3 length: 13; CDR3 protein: ASSRGAGGNSPLH
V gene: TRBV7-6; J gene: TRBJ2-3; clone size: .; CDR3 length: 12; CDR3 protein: ASSLWGETDTQY
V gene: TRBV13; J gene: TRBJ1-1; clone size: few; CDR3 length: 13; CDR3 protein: ASSLGQAQNTEAF
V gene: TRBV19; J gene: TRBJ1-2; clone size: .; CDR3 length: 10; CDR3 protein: ASTRQGDGYT
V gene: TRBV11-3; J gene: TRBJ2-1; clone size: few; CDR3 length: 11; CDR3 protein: ASGHGPYNEQF
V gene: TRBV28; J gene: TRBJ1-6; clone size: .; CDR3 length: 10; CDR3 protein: ASSYGQAPLH
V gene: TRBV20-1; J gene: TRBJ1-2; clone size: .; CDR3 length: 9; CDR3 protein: SAHPRFGYT
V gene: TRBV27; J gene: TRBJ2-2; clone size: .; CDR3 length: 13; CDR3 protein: ASSPWTSGTGELF
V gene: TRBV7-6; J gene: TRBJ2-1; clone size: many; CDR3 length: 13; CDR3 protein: ASSLGTSTYNEQF
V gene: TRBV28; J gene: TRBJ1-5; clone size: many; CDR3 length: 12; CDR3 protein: ASSSDLYNQPQH
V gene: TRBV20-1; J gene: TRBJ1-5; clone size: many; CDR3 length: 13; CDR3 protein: SARSKDSLREPQH
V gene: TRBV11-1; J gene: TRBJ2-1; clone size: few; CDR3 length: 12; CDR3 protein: ASSWWGWYNEQF
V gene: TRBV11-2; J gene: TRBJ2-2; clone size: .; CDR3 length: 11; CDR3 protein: ASSPLVSGELF
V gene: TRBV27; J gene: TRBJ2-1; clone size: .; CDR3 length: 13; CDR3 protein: ASSFQGPTYNEQF
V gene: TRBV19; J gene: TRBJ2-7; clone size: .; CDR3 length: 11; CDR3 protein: ASSMRQSYEQY
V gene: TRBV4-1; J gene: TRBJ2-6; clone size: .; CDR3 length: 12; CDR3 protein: ASSQVAGANVLT
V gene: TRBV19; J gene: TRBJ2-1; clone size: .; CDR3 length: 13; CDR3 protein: ASSMASGGGYEQF
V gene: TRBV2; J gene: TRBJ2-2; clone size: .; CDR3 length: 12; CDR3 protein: ASSDLRNTGELF
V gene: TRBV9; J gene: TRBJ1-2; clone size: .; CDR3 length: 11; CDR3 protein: ASSARQGPGYT
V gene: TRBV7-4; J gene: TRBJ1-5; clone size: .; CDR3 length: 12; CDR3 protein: ASSTGGSNRPQH
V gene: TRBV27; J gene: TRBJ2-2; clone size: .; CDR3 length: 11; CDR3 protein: ASGWEGNGELF
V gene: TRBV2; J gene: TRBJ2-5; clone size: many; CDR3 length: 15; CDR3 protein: ASSEGPGQDLQETQY
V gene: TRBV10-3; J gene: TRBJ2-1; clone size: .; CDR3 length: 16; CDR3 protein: AISELAGGQRSYNEQF
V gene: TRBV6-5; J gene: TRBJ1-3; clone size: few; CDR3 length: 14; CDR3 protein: ASGEIQGGTGNTIY
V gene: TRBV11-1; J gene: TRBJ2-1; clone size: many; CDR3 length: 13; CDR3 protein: ASSLEAGVGNEQF
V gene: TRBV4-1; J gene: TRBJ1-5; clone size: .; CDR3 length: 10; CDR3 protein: ASSEGAQPQH
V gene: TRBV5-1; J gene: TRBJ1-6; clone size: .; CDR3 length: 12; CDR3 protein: ASSRTGGDSPLH
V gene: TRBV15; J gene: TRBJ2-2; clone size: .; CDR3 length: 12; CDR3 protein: ATSTTGNTGELF
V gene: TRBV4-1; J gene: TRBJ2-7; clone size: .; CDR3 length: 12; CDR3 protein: ASSPTQGPYEQY
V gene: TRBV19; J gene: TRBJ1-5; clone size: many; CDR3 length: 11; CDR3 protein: ASRGTGAQPQH
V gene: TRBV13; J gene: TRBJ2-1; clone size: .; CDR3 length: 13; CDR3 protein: ASSSSGTGRNEQF